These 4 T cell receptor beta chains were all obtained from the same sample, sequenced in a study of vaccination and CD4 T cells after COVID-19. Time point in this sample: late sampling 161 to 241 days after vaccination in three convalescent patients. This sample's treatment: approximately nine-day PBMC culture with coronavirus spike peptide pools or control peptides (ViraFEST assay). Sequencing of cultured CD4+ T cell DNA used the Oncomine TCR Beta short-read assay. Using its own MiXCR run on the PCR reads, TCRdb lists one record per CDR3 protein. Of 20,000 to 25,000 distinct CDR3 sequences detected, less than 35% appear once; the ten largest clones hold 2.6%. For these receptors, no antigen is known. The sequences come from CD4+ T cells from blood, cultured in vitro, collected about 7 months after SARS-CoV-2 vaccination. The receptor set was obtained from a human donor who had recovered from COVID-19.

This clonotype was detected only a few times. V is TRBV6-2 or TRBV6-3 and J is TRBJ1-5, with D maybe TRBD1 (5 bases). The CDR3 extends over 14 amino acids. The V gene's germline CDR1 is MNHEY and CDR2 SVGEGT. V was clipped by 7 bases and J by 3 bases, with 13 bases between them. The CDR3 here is CASKAGTLNQPQHF. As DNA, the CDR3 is TGTGCCAGCAAGGCAGGGACGCTCAATCAGCCCCAGCATTTT.

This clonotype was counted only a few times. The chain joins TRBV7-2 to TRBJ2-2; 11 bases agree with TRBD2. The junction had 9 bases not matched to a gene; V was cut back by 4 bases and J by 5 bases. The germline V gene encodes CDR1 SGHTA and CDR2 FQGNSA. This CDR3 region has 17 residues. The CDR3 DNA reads TGTGCCAGCAGCTCCCAACGGACTAGCGGGTCAACCGGGGAGCTGTTTTTT. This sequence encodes CASSSQRTSGSTGELFF.

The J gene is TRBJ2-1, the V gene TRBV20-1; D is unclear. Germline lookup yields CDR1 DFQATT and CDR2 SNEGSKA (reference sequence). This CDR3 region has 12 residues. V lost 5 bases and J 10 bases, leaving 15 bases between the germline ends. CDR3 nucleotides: TGCAGTGCTGCCCCTAGGGCTACCGAGCAGTTCTTC. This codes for CSAAPRATEQFF.

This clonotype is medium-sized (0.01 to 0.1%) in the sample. The CDR3 loop reads CATSRVFVETQYF. The CDR3 nucleotides read TGTGCCACCAGCAGAGTGTTCGTGGAGACCCAGTACTTC. The chain has TRBV15 and TRBJ2-5; D unclear. The CDR3 runs 13 residues. Germline-derived CDR1 and CDR2 are LNHNV and YYDKDF (reference sequence). V was trimmed by 1 base and J by 5 bases, leaving 8 bases between them.